This T cell receptor beta chain was obtained from a study of blood T cells in healthy people across ages. CDR1 is SGHRS and CDR2 is YFSETQ in the germline V gene. The V and J ends lost 3 bases and 8 bases respectively, with 9 bases between them. The length of the CDR3 is 12 residues. A J-beta primer mix and a sample-barcoded 5' primer were used in a second PCR of roughly 6 to 12 cycles. Sequencing of every sample gave 2.5 million or more CDR3-containing paired-end reads. Each CDR3 protein gets one entry after TCRdb re-called the 5' RACE reads with MiXCR. The data show approximately 800,000 distinct CDR3 sequences, with roughly three fifths seen just once and approximately 24% held by the top ten. Peripheral blood from each donor was collected in a volume of 8 to 10 milliliters.

This TCR was sampled from a middle-aged man in good health. Sequenced material: blood. The V call is TRBV5-1, the J call TRBJ2-1; no clear D. CDR3 sequence: CASSSQLDEQFF. The DNA of the CDR3 is TGCGCCAGCAGCTCACAGTTGGATGAGCAGTTCTTC.